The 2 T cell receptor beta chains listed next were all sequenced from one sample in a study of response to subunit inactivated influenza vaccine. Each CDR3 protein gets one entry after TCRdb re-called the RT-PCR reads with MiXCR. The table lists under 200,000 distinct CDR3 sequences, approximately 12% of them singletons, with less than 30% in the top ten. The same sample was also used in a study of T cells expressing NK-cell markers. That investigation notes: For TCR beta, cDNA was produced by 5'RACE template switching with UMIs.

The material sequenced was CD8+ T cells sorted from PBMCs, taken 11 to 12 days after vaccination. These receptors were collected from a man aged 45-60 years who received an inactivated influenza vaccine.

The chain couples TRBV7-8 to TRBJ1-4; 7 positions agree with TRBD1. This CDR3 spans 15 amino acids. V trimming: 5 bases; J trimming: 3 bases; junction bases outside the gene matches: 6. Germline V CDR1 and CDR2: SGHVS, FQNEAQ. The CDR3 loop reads CASSPKQGPNEKLFF. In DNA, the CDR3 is TGTGCCAGCAGCCCAAAACAGGGGCCTAATGAAAAACTGTTTTTT. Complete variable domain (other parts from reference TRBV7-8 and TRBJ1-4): GAGVSQSPRYKVAKRGQDVALRCDPISGHVSLFWYQQALGQGPEFLTYFQNEAQLDKSGLPSDRFFAERPEGSVSTLKIQRTQQEDSAVYLCASSPKQGPNEKLFFGSGTQLSVL.

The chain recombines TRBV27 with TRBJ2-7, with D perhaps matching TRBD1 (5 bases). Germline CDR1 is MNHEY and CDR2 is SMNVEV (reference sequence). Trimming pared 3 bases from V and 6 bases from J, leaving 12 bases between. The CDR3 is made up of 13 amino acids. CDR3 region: CASSFTAGIEQYF. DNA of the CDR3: TGTGCCAGCAGTTTTACAGCAGGGATCGAGCAGTACTTC.